These 12 T cell receptor beta chains share one sample of origin, sequenced in a study of blood T cells in healthy people across ages (dated by TCRdb to between 2014 and 2017). Receptors were amplified or captured by 5' RACE. TCRdb shows the sequencer as Illumina HiSeq 2500. A second PCR of roughly 7 to 11 cycles was run with a J-beta primer mix and a sample-barcoded 5' primer. The raw public reads went through TCRdb reprocessing: fastp at Q25, MiXCR clone calling, in-frame beta chains kept. Every entry covers one CDR3 protein and lists the most common genes and DNA from its rows. This sample is represented by some 1.5 million distinct CDR3 sequences; about 30% of them were singletons. In total, the top ten clones hold 7.7% of the sample. Sequenced sample: blood. All receptors derive from a woman under 40 in good health.

In this sample, this clonotype turned up a few times. This chain joins TRBV20-1 and TRBJ2-3; TRBD2 matches 8 bases. Germline V CDR1 and CDR2: DFQATT, SNEGSKA (reference sequence). The CDR3 has 13 residues. Trimming removed 8 bases from V and 1 base from J; junction bases left unmatched: 5. The CDR3 region is CSPELAGTDTQYF. The CDR3 region has the DNA TGCAGTCCGGAACTAGCGGGCACAGATACGCAGTATTTT.

The rearrangement joins TRBV20-1 to TRBJ1-2; D unclear. Germline lookup yields CDR1 DFQATT and CDR2 SNEGSKA (reference sequence). This CDR3 has 15 residues. Trimming took 0 bases from V and 0 from J, leaving 11 bases between them. CDR3 sequence reads: CSARESAQTNYGYTF. CDR3 DNA: TGCAGTGCTAGAGAATCGGCGCAGACTAACTATGGCTACACCTTC.

There are a few counts of this clonotype. The chain employs TRBV3-1 and TRBJ1-2; D not certain. Germline V gene sequence: CDR1 LGHDT, CDR2 YNNKEL (reference sequence). CDR3 length: 13 residues. Trimming took 1 base from V and 6 from J, leaving 9 bases between them. This chain's CDR3 is CASSQVGVNGYTF. The CDR3 DNA sequence: TGTGCCAGCAGCCAAGTCGGGGTTAATGGCTACACCTTC.

This clonotype has a handful of counts. The rearrangement joins TRBV20-1 to TRBJ2-3, with D unresolved. V was clipped by 4 bases and J by 2 bases, with 7 bases between them. The CDR3 is 12 amino acids. Germline assignment: CDR1 DFQATT and CDR2 SNEGSKA (reference sequence). The CDR3 here is CSAKHLTDTQYF. For the CDR3, the DNA is TGCAGTGCTAAACACCTCACAGATACGCAGTATTTT.

The chain employs TRBV7-9 and TRBJ1-4; 7 bases are a match to TRBD1. V lost 5 bases to trimming and J lost 8 bases; unmatched junction nucleotides: 14. The length of the CDR3 is 16 residues. Germline V CDR1 and CDR2: SEHNR, FQNEAQ (reference sequence). The CDR3 DNA is TGTGCCAGCAGCCCCCATTGGGGAGGGGGCACCGAAAAACTGTTTTTT. It specifies CASSPHWGGGTEKLFF. Supplemented by reference TRBV7-9 and TRBJ1-4, the full variable domain reads DTGVSQNPRHKITKRGQNVTFRCDPISEHNRLYWYRQTLGQGPEFLTYFQNEAQLEKSRLLSDRFSAERPKGSFSTLEIQRTEQGDSAMYLCASSPHWGGGTEKLFFGSGTQLSVL.

This clonotype has more than one count but fewer than ten. At one end, the junction sequence differs from germline, possibly due to a read error. The J gene is TRBJ1-5, the V gene TRBV12-3 or TRBV12-4; no firm D call. The CDR3 totals 13 residues. This CDR3 is CAGSSEFNQPQHF. In DNA, the CDR3 is TGTGCCGGCAGTTCAGAATTTAATCAGCCCCAGCATTTT.

The chain combines TRBV14 with TRBJ2-1; D may be TRBD2 (7 bases). Germline V gene lookup returns CDR1 SGHDN and CDR2 FVKESK. The CDR3 is 14 amino acids. Trimming took off 0 bases at V and 10 bases at J, with 13 bases between the two ends. Here the CDR3 reads CASSQDWGGLEQFF. The CDR3 DNA sequence: TGTGCCAGCAGCCAAGATTGGGGGGGCTTGGAGCAGTTCTTC.

The chain combines TRBV3-1 with TRBJ2-7, with a tentative D call TRBD1 (6 bases). Germline values: CDR1 LGHDT, CDR2 YNNKEL (reference sequence). This CDR3 comprises 15 residues. V was clipped by 0 bases and J by 4 bases, with 13 bases between them. This CDR3 is CASSQEVGHLYEQYF. As DNA, the CDR3 is TGTGCCAGCAGCCAAGAAGTGGGACATCTATACGAGCAGTACTTC.

This chain joins TRBV2 and TRBJ1-3; no reliable D call. Per the germline V gene, CDR1 is SNHLY and CDR2 is FYNNEI. The ends were cut back, 2 bases at V and 0 bases at J, with 2 bases in the middle. There are 13 residues in the CDR3. The CDR3 is CASSERSGNTIYF. In DNA form, the CDR3 reads TGTGCCAGCAGTGAACGCTCTGGAAACACCATATATTTT.

The chain links TRBV10-3 to TRBJ2-7; D remains ambiguous. The CDR3 sequence is 12 residues long. The V end lost 8 bases, the J end lost 3 bases, and 11 bases lay between the germline ends. Looked up from germline, CDR1 is ENHRY and CDR2 is SYGVKD. CDR3 residues: CAIGGYSYEQYF. The CDR3, as DNA: TGTGCCATCGGTGGTTACAGCTACGAGCAGTACTTC.

This clonotype was counted at least ten times. This sequence joins TRBV25-1 and TRBJ2-7, with 7 bases that match TRBD1. The trim removed 3 bases at V and 2 bases at J, leaving 4 bases unmatched. The CDR3 contains 14 residues. Germline V gene lookup returns CDR1 MGHDK and CDR2 SYGVNS. The CDR3 sequence is CASSEDRTPYEQYF. CDR3 bases: TGTGCCAGCAGTGAGGACAGGACCCCCTACGAGCAGTACTTC.

As concerns this clonotype: A much larger clone is a single base away; this may be a read error. The chain combines TRBV10-3 with TRBJ2-5; maybe TRBD2 (7 bases). TRBJ2-7 explains the end of the DNA better; the J call may be wrong. Germline assignment: CDR1 ENHRY and CDR2 SYGVKD. The CDR3 runs to 15 residues. The CDR3: CAVSEGGNPPDEQYF. The CDR3 region has the DNA TGTGCCGTCAGTGAGGGGGGGAACCCGCCTGACGAGCAGTACTTC.